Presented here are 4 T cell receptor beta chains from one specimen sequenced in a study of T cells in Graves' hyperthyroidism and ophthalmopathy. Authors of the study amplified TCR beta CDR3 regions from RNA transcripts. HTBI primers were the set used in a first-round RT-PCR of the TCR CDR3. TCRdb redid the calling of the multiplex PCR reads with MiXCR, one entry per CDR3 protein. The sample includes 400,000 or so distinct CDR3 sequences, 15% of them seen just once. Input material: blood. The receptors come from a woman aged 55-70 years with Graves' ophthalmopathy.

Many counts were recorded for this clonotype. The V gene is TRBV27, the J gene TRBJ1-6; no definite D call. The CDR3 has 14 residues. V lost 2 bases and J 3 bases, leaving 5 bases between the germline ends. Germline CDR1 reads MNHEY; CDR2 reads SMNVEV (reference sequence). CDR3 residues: CASSLVGYNSPLHF. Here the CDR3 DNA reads TGTGCCAGCAGTTTAGTAGGCTATAATTCACCCCTCCACTTT.

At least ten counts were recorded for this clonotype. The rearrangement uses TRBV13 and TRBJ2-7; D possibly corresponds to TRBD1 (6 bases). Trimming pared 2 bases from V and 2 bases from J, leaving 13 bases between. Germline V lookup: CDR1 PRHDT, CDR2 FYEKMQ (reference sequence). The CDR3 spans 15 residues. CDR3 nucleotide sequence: TGTGCCAGCAGCTTATTCCAGGGGATCGCCTACGAGCAGTACTTC. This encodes CASSLFQGIAYEQYF.

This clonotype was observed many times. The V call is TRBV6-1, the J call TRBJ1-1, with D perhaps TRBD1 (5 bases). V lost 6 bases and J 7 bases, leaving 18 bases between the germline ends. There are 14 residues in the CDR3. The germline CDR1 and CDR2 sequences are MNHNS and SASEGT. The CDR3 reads CASSAGRRVLEAFF. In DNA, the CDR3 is TGTGCCAGCAGCGCGGGACGACGGGTTCTTGAAGCTTTCTTT.

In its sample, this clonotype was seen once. DNA for the CDR3: TGCAGTGCTAGCTCTACCCTCTCTAGCGGGAGGGGAACAGATACGCAGTATTTT. This encodes CSASSTLSSGRGTDTQYF. This chain joins TRBV20-1 and TRBJ2-3, with 12 bases identical to TRBD2. The V segment lost 3 bases and the J segment 3 bases; nucleotides outside the gene matches: 13. The CDR3 length is 18 residues. Germline V CDR1 and CDR2: DFQATT, SNEGSKA (reference sequence).